The 9 T cell receptor beta chains in this list originate from one sample, sequenced in a study of beta chain features in type 1 diabetes. General study results and limits: Type 1 diabetes patients showed a moderate but significant shortening of TCRB CDR3s in all four CD4+ subsets.

The authors reverse transcribed all of the isolated RNA, so sequencing captured expressed TCRB transcripts. This table comes from immunoSEQ multiplex PCR, and its TCRdb copy is limited to in-frame clones, with some not included. Among 300,000 or so clones, approximately 9.9% were seen once, and the ten largest hold around 1%. These receptors' targets are unknown. Sample: central memory CD4+ T cells from blood. These receptors were collected from a man younger than 45 with type 1 diabetes.

The rearrangement uses TRBV6-1 and TRBJ2-2, with D possibly being TRBD2 (6 bases). The V and J ends lost 7 bases and 3 bases respectively, with 12 bases between them. The CDR3 extends over 14 amino acids. Looked up from germline, CDR1 is MNHNS and CDR2 is SASEGT. The CDR3 loop is CASTKGEDTGELFF. In nucleotides, the CDR3 is TGTGCCAGCACAAAAGGGGAGGACACCGGGGAGCTGTTTTTT.

This CDR3 reads CASSVEGVVLYNEQFF. For the CDR3, the DNA is TGTGCCAGCAGCGTAGAGGGGGTGGTCCTCTACAATGAGCAGTTCTTC. The gene calls are TRBV9 and TRBJ2-1; tentatively, D is TRBD1 (6 bases). CDR3 length: 16 residues. In germline, CDR1 is SGDLS, CDR2 YYNGEE. Deletions cut 0 bases from V and 3 bases from J, with 13 bases between.

The gene calls are TRBV29-1 and TRBJ2-2; 10 nucleotides match TRBD2. The CDR3 has 14 residues. V shed 7 bases and J 5 bases; nucleotides not matched to a gene: 7. The germline V gene encodes CDR1 SQVTM and CDR2 ANQGSEA. This CDR3 reads CSASGTSETGELFF. The CDR3 nucleotides are TGCAGCGCCTCCGGGACTAGCGAGACCGGGGAGCTGTTTTTT.

The chain has TRBV7-2 and TRBJ1-5, with D tentatively TRBD1 (6 bases). Germline lookup yields CDR1 SGHTA and CDR2 FQGNSA. This CDR3 has 14 amino acids. Trimming pared 5 bases from V and 10 bases from J, leaving 18 bases between. The CDR3 loop reads CASSGPGTISPQHF. CDR3 nucleotides: TGTGCCAGCAGCGGACCGGGGACAATCAGCCCCCAGCATTTT.

This clone was seen more than once but under ten times. At the DNA level, this CDR3 is encoded by other sequences in the same sample as well. The chain has TRBV9 and TRBJ2-3; 11 nucleotides line up with TRBD1. CDR1 is SGDLS, CDR2 YYNGEE, per germline. V gave up 2 bases and J gave up 5 bases; unmatched junction bases: 4. This CDR3 is 15 amino acids long. The DNA for the CDR3 is TGTGCCAGCAGCGTCGGACAGGGGGCCGGAGATACGCAGTATTTT. Its translation is CASSVGQGAGDTQYF.

The table lists this clone with a few counts. The chain combines TRBV28 with TRBJ2-5, with D unresolved. The J call could be wrong; TRBJ2-7 is a better fit for the DNA end. Looked up from germline, CDR1 is MDHEN and CDR2 is SYDVKM. CDR3 length equals 12 residues. CDR3 residues: CASSLRAYEQYF. Written as DNA, the CDR3 is TGTGCCAGCAGTTTACGGGCCTACGAGCAGTACTTC.

V is TRBV14 and J is TRBJ2-2; 9 positions match TRBD1. Looked up from germline, CDR1 is SGHDN and CDR2 is FVKESK. V lost 2 bases and J lost 6; bases outside the gene matches: 7. The CDR3 runs 16 residues. The CDR3 sequence: CASSQWTGAESGELFF. The CDR3 DNA sequence: TGTGCCAGCAGCCAATGGACAGGGGCAGAATCCGGGGAGCTGTTTTTT.

This clone came up many times. This rearrangement joins TRBV10-3 to TRBJ1-1; D ambiguous. Trimming shortened V by 7 bases and J by 1 base, and 4 bases separated the two germline ends. This CDR3 is built from 11 residues. The V gene's germline CDR1 is ENHRY and CDR2 SYGVKD. CDR3 sequence: CAIKENTEAFF. In DNA form, the CDR3 reads TGTGCCATCAAGGAGAACACTGAAGCTTTCTTT.

Only a few counts were recorded for this clone. The rearrangement links TRBV20-1 to TRBJ2-5; D call uncertain. CDR3 length equals 11 residues. Trimming pared 0 bases from V and 7 bases from J, leaving 6 bases between. The germline V gene has CDR1 DFQATT and CDR2 SNEGSKA (reference sequence). The CDR3 reads CSARDTGTQYF. The CDR3 DNA follows: TGCAGTGCTAGAGATACGGGGACCCAGTACTTC.